This T cell receptor (beta chain) is from a study of blood T cell repertoires in COVID-19. Study overall: Some COVID-19 samples were acute and others convalescent; all came from the United States, Italy and Spain. Nucleic acid was either cDNA or gDNA, and it came from T cells, B-cell-depleted T cells, or PBMCs.

Source study methods: How many nucleated cells were present was estimated from reference gene primer amplification. Profiled with immunoSEQ multiplex PCR; TCRdb holds only in-frame clones, not every one. That table gives V, J and clone size, and the DNA gave D and trimming. The sample consists of 300,000 to 400,000 clones, about nine tenths of them appearing once. CDR3 length: 14 residues. Germline assignment: CDR1 SGHAT and CDR2 FQNNGV. Trimming took 4 bases from V and 3 from J, leaving 13 bases between them. Seattle's cohort entered during active infection and was followed longitudinally. The V and J genes are TRBV11-2 and TRBJ2-7; a weak D match, TRBD2 (5 bases). The sequence came from a woman in her 70s with COVID-19, enrolled during active disease. Sequenced sample: peripheral blood. The DNA of the CDR3 is TGTGCCAGCAGCTCTCTGAGCGGTAGCTACGAGCAGTACTTC. Translation gives CASSSLSGSYEQYF.